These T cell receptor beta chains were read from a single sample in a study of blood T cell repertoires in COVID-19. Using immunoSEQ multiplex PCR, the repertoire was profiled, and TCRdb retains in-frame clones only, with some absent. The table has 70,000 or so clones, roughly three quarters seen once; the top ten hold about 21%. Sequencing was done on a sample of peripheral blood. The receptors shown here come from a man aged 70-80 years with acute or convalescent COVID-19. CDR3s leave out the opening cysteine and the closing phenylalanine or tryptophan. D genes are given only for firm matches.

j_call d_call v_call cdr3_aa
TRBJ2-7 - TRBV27 ASSLRGVERDASYEQY
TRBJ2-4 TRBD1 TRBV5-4 ASSYRTGALAKNIQY
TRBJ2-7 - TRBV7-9 ASSRLTERQY
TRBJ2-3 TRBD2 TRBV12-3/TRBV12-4 ASSPGGDTQY
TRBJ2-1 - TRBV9 ASSLRDNEQF
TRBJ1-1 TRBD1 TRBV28 ASSSGQLQEAF
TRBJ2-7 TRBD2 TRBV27 ASRGGLNYEQY
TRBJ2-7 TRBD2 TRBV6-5 ATRLAGVGYEQY
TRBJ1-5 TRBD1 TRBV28 ASTTGGWKPQH
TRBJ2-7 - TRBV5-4 ASSLGGRAYEQY
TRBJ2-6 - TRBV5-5 ASSLEHRARVRGANVLT
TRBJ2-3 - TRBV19 ASRGGGMGDTQY
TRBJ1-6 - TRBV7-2 ASSQQDSPLH
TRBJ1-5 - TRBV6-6 ASSYATGSQPQH
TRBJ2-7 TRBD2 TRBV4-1 ASSRPLAGVNEQY
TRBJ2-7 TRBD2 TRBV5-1 ASTPRGGRGDEQY
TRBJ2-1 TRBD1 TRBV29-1 SVRGQAEQF
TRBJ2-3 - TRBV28 ASTPPRGTDTQY
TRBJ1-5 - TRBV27 ASSFRGGDQPQH
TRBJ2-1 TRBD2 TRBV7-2 ASSLAGLAGGSEQF
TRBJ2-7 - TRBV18 ASSPASVGEQY
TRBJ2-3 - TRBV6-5 ASSYSPGTDTQY
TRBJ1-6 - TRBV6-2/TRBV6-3 ASSWQGHSYNSPLH
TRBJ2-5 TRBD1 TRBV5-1 ASFGQGAKETQY
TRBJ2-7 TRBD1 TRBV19 ASSASGDRGSYEQY
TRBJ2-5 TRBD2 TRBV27 ASMLAGVETQY